This T cell receptor beta chain was recorded in a study of neurological immune-mediated disorders. At least ten counts were recorded for this clonotype. TCRdb reprocessed the 5' RACE reads via MiXCR and lists one record per CDR3 protein. The sample lists about 53,000 distinct CDR3 sequences; over 8% were seen once. The time point here: longitudinal time-point 1 (baseline). The unsorted libraries had their origin in 2 million PBMCs stored at -80 C. This clonotype originated in a woman in her thirties or forties in good health. The sequencing input was PBMCs.

The CDR3 sequence is CASSRTSGAVDTQYF. The CDR3 DNA reads as TGTGCCAGCTCACGGACTAGCGGGGCGGTCGATACGCAGTATTTT. This sequence joins TRBV18 and TRBJ2-3; 12 bases agree with TRBD2. Germline V gene data show CDR1 as KGHSH and CDR2 as LQKENI. The V segment lost 4 bases and the J segment 6 bases; nucleotides outside the gene matches: 5. The CDR3 extends over 15 amino acids. The full variable domain, completed using reference TRBV18 and TRBJ2-3, is NAGVMQNPRHLVRRRGQEARLRCSPMKGHSHVYWYRQLPEEGLKFMVYLQKENIIDESGMPKERFSAEFPKEGPSILRIQQVVRGDSAAYFCASSRTSGAVDTQYFGPGTRLTVL.